A single sample gave rise to the 10 T cell receptor beta chains below, sequenced in a study of CD8 T cells in ankylosing spondylitis. TCRdb independently ran MiXCR on the 5' RACE reads; one entry per CDR3 protein. This table holds 250,000 or so distinct CDR3 sequences, roughly a quarter found once. The sequenced sample consisted of blood, either unsorted or a sorted T cell fraction (not recorded which). These receptors were taken from a male donor with ankylosing spondylitis or in good health (not recorded which).

This chain links TRBV4-1 with TRBJ2-5; a possible D gene is TRBD1 (5 bases). The V end was cut by 0 bases, the J end by 1 base, with 15 bases between. The CDR3 runs to 17 residues. The germline V gene has CDR1 MGHRA and CDR2 YSYEKL. The CDR3 sequence: CASSQDAQGRRQETQYF. As DNA, the CDR3 is TGCGCCAGCAGCCAAGATGCCCAGGGTCGGCGCCAAGAGACCCAGTACTTC.

The table lists this clonotype with many counts. The CDR3 DNA reads TGTGCCAGCAGCTCCATCAGGGGGCAGAACACCGGGGAGCTGTTTTTT. Protein: CASSSIRGQNTGELFF. The chain is built from TRBV7-8 and TRBJ2-2, with 8 bases identical to TRBD1. The CDR3 is 16 residues long. Germline values: CDR1 SGHVS, CDR2 FQNEAQ. V lost 4 bases, J lost 1 base, and 5 bases stayed unmatched. The variable domain in full, with the rest retrieved from reference TRBV7-8 and TRBJ2-2, is GAGVSQSPRYKVAKRGQDVALRCDPISGHVSLFWYQQALGQGPEFLTYFQNEAQLDKSGLPSDRFFAERPEGSVSTLKIQRTQQEDSAVYLCASSSIRGQNTGELFFGEGSRLTVL.

The V gene is TRBV20-1, the J gene TRBJ2-2, with unresolved D. The germline V gene encodes CDR1 DFQATT and CDR2 SNEGSKA (reference sequence). The CDR3 extends over 16 amino acids. V lost 1 base and J lost 5, with 17 bases in between. The CDR3 loop reads CSARVATARSTGELFF. The CDR3 DNA reads as TGCAGTGCTAGAGTCGCGACGGCTAGGAGTACCGGGGAGCTGTTTTTT.

Concerning this clonotype: A junction boundary mismatches the germline segment, possibly from a read error. The chain employs TRBV10-3 and TRBJ1-1; D is unresolved. Germline V gene sequence: CDR1 ENHRY, CDR2 SYGVKD. This CDR3 comprises 14 residues. The CDR3 nucleotides are TGTGCTATCAGTGAGTCTTGGGGGAACACTGAAGCTTTCTTT. Protein sequence: CAISESWGNTEAFF.

In its sample, this clonotype was seen many times. The chain has TRBV29-1 and TRBJ2-1; possible D gene TRBD1, 5 bases. The V gene's germline CDR1 is SQVTM and CDR2 ANQGSEA. This CDR3 has 16 amino acids. Trimming removed 2 bases from V and 7 bases from J, with 21 bases in between. CDR3 sequence reads: CSVELGMVRVGNEQFF. DNA of the CDR3: TGCAGCGTTGAATTAGGGATGGTCAGGGTCGGAAATGAGCAGTTCTTC.

This clonotype was recorded at least ten times. V gene TRBV20-1 combines with J gene TRBJ1-5; D might be TRBD1 (6 bases). V lost 5 bases and J 1 base, leaving 12 bases between the germline ends. There are 14 residues in the CDR3. Germline loops: CDR1 DFQATT, CDR2 SNEGSKA (reference sequence). The CDR3 DNA sequence: TGCAGTGCTGGGGGCCGATCGAGCAATCAGCCCCAGCATTTT. It is translated as CSAGGRSSNQPQHF.

V gene TRBV23-1 combines with J gene TRBJ2-6; no clear D gene. TRBV23-1 is placed among ORFs of uncertain function. The CDR3 is made up of 16 amino acids. V lost 1 base and J 0 bases, leaving 7 bases between the germline ends. The CDR3 loop reads CASSQWLSSGANVLTF. The CDR3, as DNA: TGCGCCAGCAGTCAATGGCTGAGCTCTGGGGCCAACGTCCTGACTTTC.

In this sample, this clonotype turned up many times. The CDR3 region has the DNA TGCAGTGCTAGAGGCCCTATGCGGGGGGGCGCAGATACGCAGTATTTT. This sequence encodes CSARGPMRGGADTQYF. The chain couples TRBV20-1 to TRBJ2-3; 9 nucleotides align to TRBD2. Germline CDR1 DFQATT, CDR2 SNEGSKA (reference sequence). The V and J ends lost 1 base and 4 bases, in that order; junction bases with no gene match: 9. The CDR3 sequence is 16 residues long.

Many counts were recorded for this clonotype. The chain links TRBV5-4 to TRBJ2-3; D could derive from TRBD1 or TRBD2 (5 bases each). The germline V gene has CDR1 SGHNT and CDR2 YYREEE (reference sequence). The CDR3 spans 14 residues. Trimming stripped 5 bases from V and 6 bases from J, with 16 bases between. The CDR3 nucleotides read TGTGCCAGCAGGCCTGACAGCGAGGGCGATACGCAGTATTTT. This gives the protein CASRPDSEGDTQYF.

This clonotype occurred a few times. The chain couples TRBV20-1 to TRBJ2-1; a possible D gene is TRBD2 (7 bases). Trimming stripped 5 bases from V and 7 bases from J, with 18 bases between. CDR3 length equals 14 residues. Germline values: CDR1 DFQATT, CDR2 SNEGSKA (reference sequence). Written as DNA, the CDR3 is TGCAGTGCTGAGGGGGGGGCATTGAGGAATGAGCAGTTCTTC. This encodes CSAEGGALRNEQFF.